Shown below are 24 T cell receptor beta chains from a single sample sequenced in a study of blood T cell repertoires in COVID-19. The repertoire was sequenced with immunoSEQ multiplex PCR; TCRdb's copy has only in-frame clones and lacks some. The sample has approximately 200,000 clones, approximately 78% seen once. Sequenced sample: peripheral blood. These receptors were taken from a woman of 80 years or more with COVID-19, enrolled during active disease.

This chain links TRBV5-1 with TRBJ2-7, with a tentative D call TRBD1 (6 bases). CDR1 SGHRS and CDR2 YFSETQ come from the germline V gene. This CDR3 spans 15 amino acids. V lost 4 bases and J lost 1, with 15 bases in between. The CDR3 region is CASSVTGLRSYEQYF. For the CDR3, the DNA is TGCGCCAGCAGCGTAACAGGGCTCCGATCCTACGAGCAGTACTTC. The full variable domain, its missing parts supplied by reference TRBV5-1 and TRBJ2-7, is KAGVTQTPRYLIKTRGQQVTLSCSPISGHRSVSWYQQTPGQGLQFLFEYFSETQRNKGNFPGRFSGRQFSNSRSEMNVSTLELGDSALYLCASSVTGLRSYEQYFGPGTRLTVT.

The chain employs TRBV6-1 and TRBJ1-5; 12 nucleotides align to TRBD1. J gave up 7 bases and V 2 bases, and 3 bases lay outside the gene matches. This CDR3 comprises 15 residues. In germline, CDR1 is MNHNS, CDR2 SASEGT. DNA for the CDR3: TGTGCCAGCAGTGAACGGGACAGGGGGCGGCAGCCCCAGCATTTT. Amino acid sequence: CASSERDRGRQPQHF.

The chain combines TRBV7-9 with TRBJ2-1; 7 bases match TRBD2. Trimming removed 1 base from V and 5 bases from J; junction bases left unmatched: 8. The V gene's germline CDR1 is SEHNR and CDR2 FQNEAQ (reference sequence). The CDR3 spans 16 residues. CDR3 DNA: TGTGCCAGCAGCTTAGGCGGGAGTGGGCGGGACAATGAGCAGTTCTTC. It yields the protein CASSLGGSGRDNEQFF.

V gene TRBV4-1 combines with J gene TRBJ2-1; D uncertain. The germline CDR1 and CDR2 sequences are MGHRA and YSYEKL. The V and J ends lost 1 base and 10 bases respectively, with 11 bases between them. The CDR3 spans 13 residues. The CDR3 DNA reads as TGCGCCAGCAGCCAAGTAGGAGCTCCGGAGCAGTTCTTC. It is translated as CASSQVGAPEQFF.

The chain combines TRBV19 with TRBJ1-5; 10 bases align to TRBD1. The CDR3 is made up of 14 amino acids. With V trimmed by 3 bases and J by 7 bases, 3 bases remained unmatched. Germline CDR1 is LNHDA and CDR2 is SQIVND (reference sequence). The CDR3 reads CASSMTGGPQPQHF. For the CDR3, the DNA is TGTGCCAGTAGTATGACAGGGGGCCCCCAGCCCCAGCATTTT.

In nucleotides, the CDR3 is TGTGCCAGCAGATTCGGGACTAGCGGGAGTTACGAGCAGTACTTC. Encoded protein: CASRFGTSGSYEQYF. The genes are TRBV27 and TRBJ2-7; 14 bases are a match to TRBD2. After removal of 6 bases from V and 4 bases from J, the junction contained 5 bases not matched to a gene. The CDR3 is 15 amino acids. CDR1 and CDR2 from the germline V gene are MNHEY and SMNVEV (reference sequence).

The chain recombines TRBV11-2 with TRBJ1-2; D is ambiguous. Germline CDR1 is SGHAT and CDR2 is FQNNGV. Trimming stripped 4 bases from V and 0 bases from J, with 6 bases between. The CDR3 has 13 residues. The CDR3 sequence is CASSYGANYGYTF. In nucleotides, the CDR3 is TGTGCCAGCAGCTACGGGGCTAACTATGGCTACACCTTC.

The J gene is TRBJ1-5, the V gene TRBV6-2 or TRBV6-3; D may be TRBD1 (6 bases). CDR3 size: 15 residues. The V end lost 2 bases, the J end lost 1 base, and 9 bases lay between the germline ends. CDR1 and CDR2 from the germline V gene are MNHEY and SVGEGT. The CDR3 protein is CASSYGQSSNQPQHF. The CDR3 coding sequence is TGTGCCAGCAGTTACGGACAGAGCAGCAATCAGCCCCAGCATTTT.

This clone has just one count. The CDR3 nucleotides are TGCGCCAGCACCATAGGGGGTCCCTCCTACAATGAGCAGTTCTTC. Translating it yields CASTIGGPSYNEQFF. The chain combines TRBV5-1 with TRBJ2-1, with D possibly being TRBD1 (6 bases). The CDR3 contains 15 residues. V dropped 6 bases and J dropped 0 bases, with 13 bases sitting between them. CDR1 and CDR2 (germline): SGHRS, YFSETQ.

This chain joins TRBV6-6 and TRBJ2-7, with 7 nucleotides matching TRBD1. Per germline, CDR1 MNHNY and CDR2 SVGAGI (reference sequence). With 4 bases clipped from V and 2 bases from J, the junction kept 11 bases outside the gene matches. The CDR3 loop spans 16 amino acids. The CDR3 spells CASSSLSGTAAYEQYF. DNA for the CDR3: TGTGCCAGCAGTTCTCTTTCCGGGACAGCAGCCTACGAGCAGTACTTC.

This chain joins TRBV12-3 or TRBV12-4 and TRBJ2-7; possible D gene TRBD2, 5 bases. V was clipped by 2 bases and J by 3 bases, with 8 bases between them. CDR3 size: 13 residues. CDR3 coding DNA: TGTGCCAGCAGTTTACGGGGAAACTACGAGCAGTACTTC. Protein: CASSLRGNYEQYF.

A single count supports this clone. The chain joins TRBV7-2 to TRBJ1-3; the D is unclear. Trimming removed 2 bases from V and 2 bases from J, with 10 bases in between. This CDR3 has 15 amino acids. The germline V gene has CDR1 SGHTA and CDR2 FQGNSA. CDR3 sequence reads: CASSLFGGTGNTIYF. The CDR3 DNA reads TGTGCCAGCAGCTTATTTGGAGGTACTGGAAACACCATATATTTT.

This clone was counted ten times or more. The V call is TRBV2, the J call TRBJ1-1; 7 nucleotides agree with TRBD1. Germline-derived CDR1 and CDR2 are SNHLY and FYNNEI. Germline trimming cut 7 bases from V and 3 bases from J; bases unmatched to any gene: 14. There are 16 residues in the CDR3. Here the CDR3 DNA reads TGTGCCAGCAAGGGGGACAGTCCCGCTAGCGACACTGAAGCTTTCTTT. Encoded protein: CASKGDSPASDTEAFF.

The V gene is TRBV19, the J gene TRBJ2-7, with D tentatively TRBD2 (5 bases). Germline V CDR1 and CDR2: LNHDA, SQIVND (reference sequence). V shed 3 bases and J shed 2 bases, with 14 bases lying between them. The CDR3 covers 15 residues. The CDR3 region is CASSMGFGETYEQYF. CDR3 DNA sequence: TGTGCCAGTAGTATGGGCTTCGGGGAGACCTACGAGCAGTACTTC. The full variable domain, with the rest looked up from reference TRBV19 and TRBJ2-7, is DGGITQSPKYLFRKEGQNVTLSCEQNLNHDAMYWYRQDPGQGLRLIYYSQIVNDFQKGDIAEGYSVSREKKESFPLTVTSAQKNPTAFYLCASSMGFGETYEQYFGPGTRLTVT.

The chain combines TRBV6-5 with TRBJ2-7; 8 bases map to TRBD1. The J segment lost 0 bases and the V segment lost 10 bases, leaving 8 bases of the junction unmatched. CDR3 length equals 14 residues. Germline CDR1 MNHEY, CDR2 SVGAGI. The CDR3 loop is CATSPRGLSYEQYF. Here the CDR3 DNA reads TGTGCCACCTCCCCCAGGGGGCTCTCCTACGAGCAGTACTTC.

V and J are TRBV30 and TRBJ1-2; TRBD1 aligns across 8 bases. With 1 base clipped from V and 8 bases from J, the junction kept 9 bases outside the gene matches. The CDR3 is made up of 14 amino acids. CDR1 GTSNPN and CDR2 SVGIG come from the germline V gene (reference sequence). CDR3 DNA: TGTGCCTGGAGTGGACAGGGGATTAAGGGAGGCTACACCTTC. This sequence encodes CAWSGQGIKGGYTF.

The chain combines TRBV28 with TRBJ2-2; TRBD2 is a possible D gene (6 bases). Germline CDR1 is MDHEN and CDR2 is SYDVKM. V lost 6 bases and J 3 bases, leaving 11 bases between the germline ends. This CDR3 contains 14 residues. This CDR3 reads CASRGGWDTGELFF. In DNA, the CDR3 is TGTGCCAGCAGGGGAGGATGGGACACCGGGGAGCTGTTTTTT.

The chain links TRBV5-6 to TRBJ1-1; D remains unclear. V was shortened by 4 bases and J by 8 bases, with 15 bases between the two germline ends. CDR3 length: 13 amino acids. Germline CDR1 SGHDT, CDR2 YYEEEE. As DNA, the CDR3 is TGTGCCAGCAGCCACCTATTGATGAGAGAAGCTTTCTTT. It specifies CASSHLLMREAFF.

The chain has TRBV6-5 and TRBJ2-1; a possible D gene is TRBD2 (5 bases). Per the germline V gene, CDR1 is MNHEY and CDR2 is SVGAGI. The V end lost 2 bases, the J end lost 0 bases, and 11 bases lay between the germline ends. This CDR3 has 16 amino acids. CDR3 sequence (DNA): TGTGCCAGCAGTTACGGGCGGGTCAGCTCCTACAATGAGCAGTTCTTC. Its protein is CASSYGRVSSYNEQFF.

This clone has a handful of counts. This chain links TRBV2 with TRBJ2-5; TRBD1 is a possible D gene (6 bases). Germline assignment: CDR1 SNHLY and CDR2 FYNNEI. Between the trimmed V and J ends, which lost 7 bases and 0 bases, there was a span of 9 bases. This CDR3 has 13 amino acids. The DNA of the CDR3 is TGTGCCAGCAAGGGACAATACCAAGAGACCCAGTACTTC. This gives the protein CASKGQYQETQYF.

This chain uses TRBV7-2 with TRBJ1-3, with 7 nucleotides matching TRBD1. The CDR3 is 15 amino acids. V gave up 5 bases and J gave up 3 bases; unmatched junction bases: 7. Per the germline V gene, CDR1 is SGHTA and CDR2 is FQGNSA. CDR3 region: CASSPPGGSGNTIYF. For the CDR3, the DNA is TGTGCCAGCAGCCCTCCAGGGGGTAGTGGAAACACCATATATTTT.

The table lists this clone with a count of one. The chain is built from TRBV12-5 and TRBJ2-2; TRBD2 matches 8 bases. The CDR3 spans 14 residues. V lost 6 bases and J lost 5; bases outside the gene matches: 5. Per the germline V gene, CDR1 is LGHNT and CDR2 is FRNRAP. CDR3 DNA: TGTGCTAGTGGCCAGGGACTAGTGACCGGGGAGCTGTTTTTT. Its translation is CASGQGLVTGELFF.

The genes are TRBV5-6 and TRBJ2-3, with 11 bases lining up with TRBD2. Germline-derived CDR1 and CDR2 are SGHDT and YYEEEE. The CDR3 length is 17 residues. V shed 3 bases and J 0 bases; nucleotides not matched to a gene: 6. In nucleotides, the CDR3 is TGTGCCAGCAGCTCCAGACTAGCGGGACTTAGCACAGATACGCAGTATTTT. This sequence encodes CASSSRLAGLSTDTQYF.

The rearrangement joins TRBV5-1 to TRBJ2-7, with D tentatively TRBD2 (6 bases). The CDR3 sequence is 16 residues long. The V end was cut by 0 bases, the J end by 0 bases, with 13 bases between. Per germline, CDR1 SGHRS and CDR2 YFSETQ. The CDR3 spells CASSLAGLLNSYEQYF. In DNA, the CDR3 is TGCGCCAGCAGCTTGGCCGGACTATTAAACTCCTACGAGCAGTACTTC.